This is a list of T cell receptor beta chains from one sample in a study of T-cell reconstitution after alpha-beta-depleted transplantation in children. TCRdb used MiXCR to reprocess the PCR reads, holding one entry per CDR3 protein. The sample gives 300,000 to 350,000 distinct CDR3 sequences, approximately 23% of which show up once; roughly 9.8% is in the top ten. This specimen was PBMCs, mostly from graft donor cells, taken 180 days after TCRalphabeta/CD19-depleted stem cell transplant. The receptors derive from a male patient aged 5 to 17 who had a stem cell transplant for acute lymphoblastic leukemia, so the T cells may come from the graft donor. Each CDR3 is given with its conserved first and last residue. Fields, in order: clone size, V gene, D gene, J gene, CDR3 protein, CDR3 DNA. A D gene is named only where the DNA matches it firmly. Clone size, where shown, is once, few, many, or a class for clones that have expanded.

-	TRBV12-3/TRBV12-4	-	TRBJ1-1	CASSRQWGHTEAFF	TGTGCCAGCAGCCGACAATGGGGCCACACTGAAGCTTTCTTT
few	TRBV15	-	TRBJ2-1	CATSSDYNEQFF	TGTGCCACCAGCAGTGACTACAATGAGCAGTTCTTC
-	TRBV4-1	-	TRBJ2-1	CASSLGLAAGEQFF	TGTGCCAGCAGCCTCGGGCTCGCCGCGGGTGAGCAGTTCTTC
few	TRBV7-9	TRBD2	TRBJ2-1	CASSAKATSGSYNEQFF	TGTGCCAGCAGCGCCAAGGCCACTAGCGGCTCCTACAATGAGCAGTTCTTC
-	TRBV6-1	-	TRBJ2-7	CASREQTRYEQYF	TGTGCCAGCCGCGAACAGACACGCTACGAGCAGTACTTC
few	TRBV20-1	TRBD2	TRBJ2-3	CTPGRGSRADTQYF	TGCACCCCGGGGAGGGGCTCCCGCGCAGATACGCAGTATTTT
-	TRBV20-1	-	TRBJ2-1	CSATGAGLLKFF	TGCAGTGCAACAGGGGCGGGACTCTTGAAGTTCTTC
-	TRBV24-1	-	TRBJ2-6	CATSDLRGSSGANVLTF	TGTGCCACCAGTGATTTAAGAGGGTCCTCTGGGGCCAACGTCCTGACTTTC
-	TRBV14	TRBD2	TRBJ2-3	CASSQDPPPPGLAGVTDTQYF	TGTGCCAGCAGCCAAGATCCCCCTCCTCCGGGACTAGCGGGAGTCACAGATACGCAGTATTTT
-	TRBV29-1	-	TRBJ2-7	CSVAWGTYEQYF	TGCAGCGTAGCCTGGGGGACCTACGAGCAGTACTTC
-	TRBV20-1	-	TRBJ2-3	CSARRTVGSQYF	TGCAGTGCTAGACGGACTGTTGGGTCGCAGTATTTT
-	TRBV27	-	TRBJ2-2	CASSLYSGELFF	TGTGCCAGCAGTTTGTATTCCGGGGAGCTGTTTTTT
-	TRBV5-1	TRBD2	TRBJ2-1	CASSLVLADLGKNEQFF	TGCGCCAGCAGCTTGGTACTAGCGGATTTAGGGAAAAATGAGCAGTTCTTC
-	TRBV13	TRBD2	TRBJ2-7	CASSHLAGVWGEQYF	TGTGCCAGCAGCCATCTAGCGGGAGTTTGGGGAGAGCAGTACTTC
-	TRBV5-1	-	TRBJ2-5	CASSLGSGPRETQYF	TGCGCCAGCAGCTTGGGGAGCGGGCCCAGAGAGACCCAGTACTTC